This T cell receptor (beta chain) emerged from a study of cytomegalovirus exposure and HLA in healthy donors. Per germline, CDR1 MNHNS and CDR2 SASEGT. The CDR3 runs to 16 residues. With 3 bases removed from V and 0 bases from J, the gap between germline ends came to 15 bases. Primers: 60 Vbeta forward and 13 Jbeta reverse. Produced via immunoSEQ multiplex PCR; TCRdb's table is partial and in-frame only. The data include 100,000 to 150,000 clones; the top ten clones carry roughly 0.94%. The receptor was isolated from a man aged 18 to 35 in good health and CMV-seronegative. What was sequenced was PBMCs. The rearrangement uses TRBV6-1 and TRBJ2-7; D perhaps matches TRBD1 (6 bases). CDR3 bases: TGTGCCAGCAGTGAGCGGATGACAGGTTTCTCCTACGAGCAGTACTTC. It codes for CASSERMTGFSYEQYF.